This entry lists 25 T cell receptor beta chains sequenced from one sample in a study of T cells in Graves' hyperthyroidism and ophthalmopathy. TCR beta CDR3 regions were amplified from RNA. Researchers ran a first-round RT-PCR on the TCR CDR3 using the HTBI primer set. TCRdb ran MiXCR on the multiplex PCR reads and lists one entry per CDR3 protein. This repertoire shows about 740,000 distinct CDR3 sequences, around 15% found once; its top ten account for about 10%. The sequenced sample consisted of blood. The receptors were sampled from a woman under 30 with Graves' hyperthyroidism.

CDR3 protein: CASSQAGTIGYNEQFF. CDR3 DNA: TGTGCCAGCAGCCAAGCCGGGACTATCGGATACAATGAGCAGTTCTTC. The rearrangement links TRBV4-2 to TRBJ2-1; TRBD2 matches 7 bases. Trimming took 1 base from V and 4 from J; bases not matched to a gene: 7. Germline V gene data show CDR1 as LGHNA and CDR2 as YNFKEQ. The CDR3 consists of 16 residues.

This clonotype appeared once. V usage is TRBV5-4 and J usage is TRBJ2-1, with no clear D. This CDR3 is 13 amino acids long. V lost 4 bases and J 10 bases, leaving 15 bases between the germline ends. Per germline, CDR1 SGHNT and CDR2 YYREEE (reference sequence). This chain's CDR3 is CASSRSGRNEQFF. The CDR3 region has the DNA TGTGCCAGCAGCCGTTCCGGTCGAAACGAGCAGTTCTTC.

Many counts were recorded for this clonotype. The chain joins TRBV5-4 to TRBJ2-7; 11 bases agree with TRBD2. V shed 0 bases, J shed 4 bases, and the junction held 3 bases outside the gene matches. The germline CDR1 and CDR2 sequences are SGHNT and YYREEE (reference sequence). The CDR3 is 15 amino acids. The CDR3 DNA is TGTGCCAGCAGCTTGGGGGGACTAGCGGATTACGAGCAGTACTTC. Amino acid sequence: CASSLGGLADYEQYF.

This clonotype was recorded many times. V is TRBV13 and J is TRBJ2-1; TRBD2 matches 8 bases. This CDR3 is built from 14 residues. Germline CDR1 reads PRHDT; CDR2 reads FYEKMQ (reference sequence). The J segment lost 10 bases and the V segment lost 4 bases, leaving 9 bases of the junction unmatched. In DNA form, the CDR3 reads TGTGCCAGCAGCTCCGGGACTAGTGGTCTCGAGCAGTTCTTC. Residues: CASSSGTSGLEQFF.

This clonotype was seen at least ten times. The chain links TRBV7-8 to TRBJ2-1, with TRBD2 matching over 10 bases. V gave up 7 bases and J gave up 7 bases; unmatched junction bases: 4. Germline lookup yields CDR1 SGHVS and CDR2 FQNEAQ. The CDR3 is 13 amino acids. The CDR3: CASKLAGSNEQFF. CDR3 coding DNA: TGTGCCAGCAAACTAGCGGGAAGTAATGAGCAGTTCTTC.

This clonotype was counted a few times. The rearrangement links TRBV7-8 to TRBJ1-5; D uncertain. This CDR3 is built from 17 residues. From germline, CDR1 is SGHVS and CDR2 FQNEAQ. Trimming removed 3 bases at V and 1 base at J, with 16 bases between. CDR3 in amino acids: CASSLAVSLASNQPQHF. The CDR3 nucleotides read TGTGCCAGCAGCTTGGCGGTGAGCCTGGCAAGCAATCAGCCCCAGCATTTT.

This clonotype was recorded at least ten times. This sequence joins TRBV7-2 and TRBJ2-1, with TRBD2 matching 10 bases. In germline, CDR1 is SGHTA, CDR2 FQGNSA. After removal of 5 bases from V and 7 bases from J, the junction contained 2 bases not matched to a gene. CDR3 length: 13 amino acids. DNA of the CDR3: TGTGCCAGCAGCAAGACTAGCGGGAATGAGCAGTTCTTC. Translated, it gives CASSKTSGNEQFF.

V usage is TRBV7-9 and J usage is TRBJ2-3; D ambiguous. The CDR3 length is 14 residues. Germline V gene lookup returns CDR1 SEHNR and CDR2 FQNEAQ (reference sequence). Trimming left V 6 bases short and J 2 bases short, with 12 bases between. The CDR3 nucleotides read TGTGCCAGCAGAAAAGAACTGGCCACAGATACGCAGTATTTT. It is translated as CASRKELATDTQYF.

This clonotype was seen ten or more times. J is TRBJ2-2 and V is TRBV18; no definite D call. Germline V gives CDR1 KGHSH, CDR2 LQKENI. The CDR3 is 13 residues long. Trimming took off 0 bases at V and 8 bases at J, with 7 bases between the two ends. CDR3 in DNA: TGTGCCAGCTCACCACCCGTTACAGGGGAGCTGTTTTTT. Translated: CASSPPVTGELFF.

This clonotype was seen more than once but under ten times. CDR3 in amino acids: CASSFWREGPYNEQFF. The CDR3 region has the DNA TGTGCCAGCAGCTTTTGGCGGGAGGGCCCCTACAATGAGCAGTTCTTC. The chain joins TRBV7-8 to TRBJ2-1; the match to TRBD2 covers 9 bases. This CDR3 comprises 16 residues. V lost 3 bases and J lost 2; bases outside the gene matches: 5. Germline loops: CDR1 SGHVS, CDR2 FQNEAQ.

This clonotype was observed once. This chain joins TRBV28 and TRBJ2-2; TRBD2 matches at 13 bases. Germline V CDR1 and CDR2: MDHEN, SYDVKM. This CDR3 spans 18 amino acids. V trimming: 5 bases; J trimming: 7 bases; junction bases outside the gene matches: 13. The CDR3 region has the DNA TGTGCCAGCAGTCGCCGAGAACTAGCGGGAGGGCCGGGCGGGGAGCTGTTTTTT. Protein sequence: CASSRRELAGGPGGELFF.

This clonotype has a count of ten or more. CDR3 sequence: CASSQFRNTEAFF. The DNA for the CDR3 is TGTGCCAGCAGCCAATTCCGGAACACTGAAGCTTTCTTT. V and J are TRBV16 and TRBJ1-1; unclear D gene. The germline V gene has CDR1 KGHSY and CDR2 FQNENV. This CDR3 spans 13 amino acids. V lost 1 base to trimming and J lost 1 base, with 4 bases between them.

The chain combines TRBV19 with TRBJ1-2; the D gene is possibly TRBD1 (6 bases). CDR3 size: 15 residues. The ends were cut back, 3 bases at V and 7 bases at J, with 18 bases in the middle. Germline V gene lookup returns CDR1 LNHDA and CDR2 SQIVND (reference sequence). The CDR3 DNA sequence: TGTGCCAGTAGTATCGCTGAAGGGGGAATTGGTGGCTACACCTTC. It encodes CASSIAEGGIGGYTF.

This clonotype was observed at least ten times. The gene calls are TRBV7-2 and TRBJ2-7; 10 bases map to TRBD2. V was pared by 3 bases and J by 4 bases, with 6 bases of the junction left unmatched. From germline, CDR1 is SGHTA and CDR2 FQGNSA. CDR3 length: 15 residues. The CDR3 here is CASSLSRTSGYEQYF. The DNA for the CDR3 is TGTGCCAGCAGCTTGTCAAGGACTAGCGGATACGAGCAGTACTTC.

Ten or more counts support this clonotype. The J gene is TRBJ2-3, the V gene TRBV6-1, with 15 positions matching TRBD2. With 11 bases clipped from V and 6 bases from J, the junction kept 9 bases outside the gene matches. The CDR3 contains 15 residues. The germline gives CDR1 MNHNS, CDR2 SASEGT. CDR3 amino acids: CALRTSGRAADTQYF. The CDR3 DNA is TGTGCCCTTCGGACTAGCGGGAGGGCCGCGGATACGCAGTATTTT.

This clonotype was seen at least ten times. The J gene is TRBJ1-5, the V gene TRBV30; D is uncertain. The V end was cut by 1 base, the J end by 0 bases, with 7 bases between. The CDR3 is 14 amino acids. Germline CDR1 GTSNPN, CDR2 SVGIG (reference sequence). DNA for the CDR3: TGTGCCTGGAGTGGGGCAGTTAGCAATCAGCCCCAGCATTTT. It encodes CAWSGAVSNQPQHF.

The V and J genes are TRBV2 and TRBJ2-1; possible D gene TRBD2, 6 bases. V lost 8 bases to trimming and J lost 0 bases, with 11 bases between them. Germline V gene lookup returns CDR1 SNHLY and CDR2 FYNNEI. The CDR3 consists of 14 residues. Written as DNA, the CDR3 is TGTGCCAGCGGAGGGGAAAGCTCCTACAATGAGCAGTTCTTC. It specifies CASGGESSYNEQFF.

The DNA for the CDR3 is TGCAGTGCTAGTCGGTCACTAGCGGGAGGGACCGGGGAGCTGTTTTTT. It encodes CSASRSLAGGTGELFF. The chain uses TRBV20-1 and TRBJ2-2; 13 bases line up with TRBD2. The length of the CDR3 is 16 residues. Looked up from germline, CDR1 is DFQATT and CDR2 is SNEGSKA (reference sequence). The V segment lost 3 bases and the J segment 5 bases; nucleotides outside the gene matches: 6.

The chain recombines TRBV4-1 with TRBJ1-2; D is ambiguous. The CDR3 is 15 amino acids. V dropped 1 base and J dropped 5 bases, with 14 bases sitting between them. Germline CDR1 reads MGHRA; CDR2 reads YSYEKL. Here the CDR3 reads CASSQGTPGQYGYTF. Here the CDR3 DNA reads TGCGCCAGCAGCCAAGGAACCCCCGGGCAGTATGGCTACACCTTC.

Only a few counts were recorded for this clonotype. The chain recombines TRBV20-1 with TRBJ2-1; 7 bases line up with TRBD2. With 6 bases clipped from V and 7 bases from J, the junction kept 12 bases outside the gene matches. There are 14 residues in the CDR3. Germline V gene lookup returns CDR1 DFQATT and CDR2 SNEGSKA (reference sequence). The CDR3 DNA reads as TGCAGTGCGGGCCAGCGACTAGCCCCGAATGAGCAGTTCTTC. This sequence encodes CSAGQRLAPNEQFF.

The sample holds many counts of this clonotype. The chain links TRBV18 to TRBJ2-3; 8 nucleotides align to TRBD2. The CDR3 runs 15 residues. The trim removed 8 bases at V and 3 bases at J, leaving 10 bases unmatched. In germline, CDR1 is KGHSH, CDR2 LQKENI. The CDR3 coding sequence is TGTGCCAGCACCCTGAGCGGGAGTTCAACAGATACGCAGTATTTT. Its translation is CASTLSGSSTDTQYF.

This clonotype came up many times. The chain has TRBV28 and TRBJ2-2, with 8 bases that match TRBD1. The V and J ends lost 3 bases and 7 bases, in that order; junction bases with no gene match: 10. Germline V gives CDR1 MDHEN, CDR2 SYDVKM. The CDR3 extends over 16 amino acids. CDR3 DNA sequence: TGTGCCAGCAGTTTCTTCGGCAGGGGGCGTGGCGGGGAGCTGTTTTTT. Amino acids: CASSFFGRGRGGELFF. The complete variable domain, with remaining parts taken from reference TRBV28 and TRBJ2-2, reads DVKVTQSSRYLVKRTGEKVFLECVQDMDHENMFWYRQDPGLGLRLIYFSYDVKMKEKGDIPEGYSVSREKKERFSLILESASTNQTSMYLCASSFFGRGRGGELFFGEGSRLTVL.

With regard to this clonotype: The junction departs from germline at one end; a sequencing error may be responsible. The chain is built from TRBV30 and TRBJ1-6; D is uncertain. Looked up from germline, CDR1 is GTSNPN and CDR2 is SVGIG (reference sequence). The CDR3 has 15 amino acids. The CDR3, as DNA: TGTGCCTGGAGGTCTCTTCGATGGGATAAATCACCCCTCCACTTT. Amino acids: CAWRSLRWDKSPLHF.

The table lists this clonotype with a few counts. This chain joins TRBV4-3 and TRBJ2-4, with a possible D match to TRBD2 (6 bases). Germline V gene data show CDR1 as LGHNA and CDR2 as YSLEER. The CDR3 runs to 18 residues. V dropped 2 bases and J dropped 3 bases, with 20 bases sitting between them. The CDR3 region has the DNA TGCGCCAGCAGCCAAAGATCGGGCGGGATTCTTGACAAAAACATTCAGTACTTC. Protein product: CASSQRSGGILDKNIQYF.

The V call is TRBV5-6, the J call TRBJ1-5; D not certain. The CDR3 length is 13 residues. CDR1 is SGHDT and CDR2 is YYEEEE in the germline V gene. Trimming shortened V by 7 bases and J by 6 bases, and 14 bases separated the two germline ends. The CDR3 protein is CASGLGGGQPQHF. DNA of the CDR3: TGTGCCAGCGGATTGGGCGGCGGTCAGCCCCAGCATTTT.